This entry concerns a single TCR beta chain. The antigen remains undetermined. CDR1 and CDR2 from the germline V gene are ENHRY and SYGVKD. This CDR3 spans 14 amino acids. V shed 7 bases and J 7 bases; nucleotides not matched to a gene: 7. The sample belongs to a study of T cells in Graves' hyperthyroidism and ophthalmopathy. From RNA transcripts, TCR beta CDR3 regions were amplified. Carried out on the TCR CDR3, a first-round RT-PCR used the HTBI primer set. One entry per CDR3 protein results from TCRdb running MiXCR on the multiplex PCR reads. Here the sample spans nearly 750,000 distinct CDR3 sequences, 30% to 40% being singletons. Whole-study results and caveats: Ophthalmopathy onset followed model prediction by a median about seven months.

This sequence originates from a woman in her thirties or forties with Graves' hyperthyroidism. Sample: blood. This sequence joins TRBV10-3 and TRBJ1-3; 10 bases fit TRBD1. CDR3 bases: TGTGCCATCACTCGACAGGGGGCTCTGAACACCATATATTTT. This codes for CAITRQGALNTIYF.